The 22 T cell receptor beta chains presented below share a single source sample, sequenced in a study of blood T cells in healthy people across ages. A second about 6 to 11 cycle PCR used barcoded and J-beta primers. Each CDR3 protein gets one entry after TCRdb re-called the 5' RACE reads with MiXCR. The repertoire holds under 1,100,000 distinct CDR3 sequences, with 25% as singletons. The data also belong to a second study, concerning T cells of mothers and their children.

Sequences were obtained from blood. These receptors were taken from a girl aged 2 to 10 in good health.

The rearrangement links TRBV7-2 to TRBJ1-5; tentatively, D is TRBD1 (6 bases). From germline, CDR1 is SGHTA and CDR2 FQGNSA. Trimming removed 5 bases from V and 1 base from J, with 12 bases in between. This CDR3 spans 15 amino acids. In DNA, the CDR3 is TGTGCCAGCAGCGCTCCGGGACACAGCAATCAGCCCCAGCATTTT. Its translation: CASSAPGHSNQPQHF.

The genes are TRBV12-3 or TRBV12-4 and TRBJ2-6; D not resolved. Trimming stripped 8 bases from V and 0 bases from J, with 5 bases between. This CDR3 is 13 amino acids long. Here the CDR3 DNA reads TGTGCCAGCGAGAACTCTGGGGCCAACGTCCTGACTTTC. Translation: CASENSGANVLTF.

This clonotype appeared a few times. The chain has TRBV20-1 and TRBJ2-5; no firm D call. The J call is doubtful: the DNA matches TRBJ2-7 better. The CDR3 contains 14 residues. CDR1 is DFQATT, CDR2 SNEGSKA, per germline (reference sequence). The CDR3 reads CSARDLGRDYEQYF. In nucleotides, the CDR3 is TGCAGTGCTAGAGATCTAGGCAGAGACTACGAGCAGTACTTC.

This chain links TRBV9 with TRBJ1-1; no clear D gene. The CDR3 runs 14 residues. Trimming took 0 bases from V and 4 from J, leaving 10 bases between them. Per germline, CDR1 SGDLS and CDR2 YYNGEE. The CDR3 nucleotides are TGTGCCAGCAGCGTAGGTGGAGGGAGCACTGAAGCTTTCTTT. The encoded protein is CASSVGGGSTEAFF. The variable domain in full, completed from reference TRBV9 and TRBJ1-1, reads DSGVTQTPKHLITATGQRVTLRCSPRSGDLSVYWYQQSLDQGLQFLIQYYNGEERAKGNILERFSAQQFPDLHSELNLSSLELGDSALYFCASSVGGGSTEAFFGQGTRLTVV.

This chain links TRBV7-8 with TRBJ1-6; D not resolved. Germline V gives CDR1 SGHVS, CDR2 FQNEAQ. CDR3 length: 12 residues. Trimming pared 2 bases from V and 10 bases from J, leaving 6 bases between. CDR3 nucleotides: TGTGCCAGCAGCTTATATGGCTCACCCCTCCACTTT. Protein: CASSLYGSPLHF.

The J gene is TRBJ2-2, the V gene TRBV6-1; TRBD2 matches 10 bases. CDR1 and CDR2 (germline): MNHNS, SASEGT. V shed 6 bases, J shed 1 base, and the junction held 5 bases outside the gene matches. The CDR3 length is 16 residues. Here the CDR3 reads CASRPTSGWNTGELFF. The CDR3 region has the DNA TGTGCCAGCAGGCCGACTAGCGGGTGGAACACCGGGGAGCTGTTTTTT.

The J gene is TRBJ2-5, the V gene TRBV4-1; 12 positions agree with TRBD2. The J call may be faulty, since TRBJ2-1 better matches the DNA end. Germline-derived CDR1 and CDR2 are MGHRA and YSYEKL. The CDR3 is made up of 18 amino acids. DNA for the CDR3: TGCGCCAGCAGCCGGTTATTTTTGACTAGCGGGAGAGAAAGGGAGCAGTTCTTC. It translates to CASSRLFLTSGREREQFF.

This clonotype has a handful of counts. The genes are TRBV29-1 and TRBJ2-5; D uncertain. The germline V and J ends were trimmed by 7 bases and 5 bases, with 8 bases remaining between them. This CDR3 has 10 amino acids. CDR1 and CDR2 from the germline V gene are SQVTM and ANQGSEA. CDR3 DNA: TGCAGCGGGAGTGGTGAGACCCAGTACTTC. Its translation is CSGSGETQYF.

The V gene is TRBV15, the J gene TRBJ2-7, with D perhaps matching TRBD1 or TRBD2 (5 bases each). The V end was cut by 1 base, the J end by 3 bases, with 13 bases between. Germline CDR1 reads LNHNV; CDR2 reads YYDKDF (reference sequence). The CDR3 totals 15 residues. CDR3 sequence: CATSRARGTNYEQYF. The DNA for the CDR3 is TGTGCCACCAGCAGAGCACGAGGGACCAACTACGAGCAGTACTTC. The variable domain in full, completed from reference TRBV15 and TRBJ2-7, reads DAMVIQNPRYQVTQFGKPVTLSCSQTLNHNVMYWYQQKSSQAPKLLFHYYDKDFNNEADTPDNFQSRRPNTSFCFLDIRSPGLGDTAMYLCATSRARGTNYEQYFGPGTRLTVT.

This clonotype has more than one count but fewer than ten. This chain uses TRBV12-3 or TRBV12-4 with TRBJ1-2, with 9 bases identical to TRBD1. The CDR3 extends over 14 amino acids. V dropped 5 bases and J dropped 7; count of bases not matched to a gene: 8. The CDR3, as DNA: TGTGCCAGCAGTCCAACCGGGACAGGGAGTGGCTACACCTTC. Amino acid sequence: CASSPTGTGSGYTF.

CDR3 in DNA: TGTGCCAGCAGCCGTAACCCTGGCGAGCAGTACTTC. Protein product: CASSRNPGEQYF. The J gene is TRBJ2-7, the V gene TRBV9; D is uncertain. The germline gives CDR1 SGDLS, CDR2 YYNGEE. V dropped 4 bases and J dropped 6 bases, with 11 bases sitting between them. This CDR3 has 12 amino acids. The complete variable domain, with remaining parts taken from reference TRBV9 and TRBJ2-7, reads DSGVTQTPKHLITATGQRVTLRCSPRSGDLSVYWYQQSLDQGLQFLIQYYNGEERAKGNILERFSAQQFPDLHSELNLSSLELGDSALYFCASSRNPGEQYFGPGTRLTVT.

Only a few counts were recorded for this clonotype. The chain employs TRBV3-1 and TRBJ2-2; 7 nucleotides match TRBD2. V lost 3 bases, J lost 7 bases, and 8 bases stayed unmatched. The germline CDR1 and CDR2 sequences are LGHDT and YNNKEL (reference sequence). The CDR3 is 15 amino acids. CDR3 protein: CASSHSPGGNGELFF. The CDR3 coding sequence is TGTGCCAGCAGCCACTCCCCCGGGGGGAACGGGGAGCTGTTTTTT.

The chain carries TRBV9 and TRBJ1-2; TRBD1 aligns across 11 bases. This CDR3 spans 14 amino acids. V shed 2 bases, J shed 8 bases, and the junction held 5 bases outside the gene matches. Germline V gene lookup returns CDR1 SGDLS and CDR2 YYNGEE. The CDR3 DNA reads TGTGCCAGCAGCGTCGGACAGGGGGCCAGCGGCTACACCTTC. Its translation: CASSVGQGASGYTF.

V gene TRBV29-1 combines with J gene TRBJ2-4; D is unresolved. This CDR3 has 13 amino acids. Germline V gene data show CDR1 as SQVTM and CDR2 as ANQGSEA. Trimming took off 4 bases at V and 5 bases at J, with 12 bases between the two ends. The CDR3 DNA reads TGCAGCGTTGTAGGGCGACTCCAAAACATTCAGTACTTC. Its protein is CSVVGRLQNIQYF. Variable domain in full (rest from reference TRBV29-1 and TRBJ2-4): SAVISQKPSRDICQRGTSLTIQCQVDSQVTMMFWYRQQPGQSLTLIATANQGSEATYESGFVIDKFPISRPNLTFSTLTVSNMSPEDSSIYLCSVVGRLQNIQYFGAGTRLSVL.

The chain is built from TRBV23-1 and TRBJ2-7; no definite D call. TRBV23-1 is designated an ORF whose function remains uncertain. With 0 bases removed from V and 2 bases from J, the gap between germline ends came to 11 bases. The CDR3 has 15 residues. The CDR3 sequence is CASSQSWQSTYEQYF. The CDR3 DNA reads as TGCGCCAGCAGTCAATCGTGGCAGAGTACCTACGAGCAGTACTTC.

This clonotype was observed a few times. J is TRBJ2-1 and V is TRBV12-5; D may be TRBD2 (6 bases). Per germline, CDR1 LGHNT and CDR2 FRNRAP. This CDR3 is built from 12 residues. The DNA for the CDR3 is TGTGCCAGCGGGTTTTCTGGGAATGAGCAGTTCTTC. Translated, it gives CASGFSGNEQFF.

The chain employs TRBV29-1 and TRBJ2-1; 7 positions match TRBD2. The CDR3 consists of 14 residues. Per the germline V gene, CDR1 is SQVTM and CDR2 is ANQGSEA. The junction had 11 bases not matched to a gene; V was cut back by 4 bases and J by 8 bases. The CDR3 DNA reads as TGCAGCGTTGCCAGGGTAGCGGGTAGGGATGAGCAGTTCTTC. Translated: CSVARVAGRDEQFF.

Concerning this clonotype: Germline is not matched at one junction end, which may reflect a read error. The V and J genes are TRBV6-2 or TRBV6-3 and TRBJ2-1; D gene uncertain. CDR1 is MNHEY and CDR2 is SVGEGT in the germline V gene. The CDR3 extends over 17 amino acids. The CDR3 nucleotides are TGCGCCAGCAGTGCCATAGACGCCGCCCGAAGAGACAATGAGCAGTTCTTC. Translation gives CASSAIDAARRDNEQFF.

The sample holds many counts of this clonotype. The CDR3 here is CASSLSGGVGLVYADTQYF. The CDR3, as DNA: TGTGCCAGCAGTTTATCGGGGGGCGTTGGGTTAGTCTATGCAGATACGCAGTATTTT. The chain employs TRBV27 and TRBJ2-3, with D perhaps assigned TRBD1 or TRBD2 (6 bases each). CDR1 and CDR2 (germline): MNHEY, SMNVEV (reference sequence). Trimming took 0 bases from V and 4 from J, leaving 23 bases between them. CDR3 length: 19 residues.

This clonotype was seen more than once but under ten times. The chain employs TRBV6-4 and TRBJ1-2; TRBD1 is a possible D gene (5 bases). Trimming cost V 7 bases and J 4 bases, with 13 bases left between them. The CDR3 is 13 residues long. The germline CDR1 and CDR2 sequences are MRHNA and SNTAGT. The CDR3 reads CASKTDGGYGYTF. Here the CDR3 DNA reads TGTGCCAGCAAGACGGACGGGGGCTATGGCTACACCTTC.

The V and J genes are TRBV2 and TRBJ1-1, with D perhaps TRBD1 (5 bases). Trimming cost V 6 bases and J 2 bases, with 10 bases left between them. The germline V gene encodes CDR1 SNHLY and CDR2 FYNNEI. This CDR3 contains 13 residues. This CDR3 is CASRQGANTEAFF. The CDR3 coding sequence is TGTGCCAGCAGGCAAGGGGCTAACACTGAAGCTTTCTTT.

This clonotype appeared a few times. The chain is built from TRBV5-4 and TRBJ2-3; D call uncertain. CDR3 size: 14 residues. Trimming pared 4 bases from V and 3 bases from J, leaving 12 bases between. Germline CDR1 is SGHNT and CDR2 is YYREEE (reference sequence). The CDR3 is CASSPGSVTDTQYF. The CDR3 DNA follows: TGTGCCAGCAGCCCCGGTTCGGTAACAGATACGCAGTATTTT.